The following is a TCR beta chain sequence with its context. Germline V gene data show CDR1 as SGHTA and CDR2 as FQGNSA. J gave up 3 bases and V 2 bases, and 3 bases lay outside the gene matches. The CDR3 is 15 residues long. All recovered Cohort 3 donors got two negative PCRs, got clearance, or saw symptom resolution. Original handling: Amplifying reference gene primers gave estimates of nucleated cell counts. TCRdb's table, derived via immunoSEQ multiplex PCR, lists solely in-frame clones and lacks some. The V and J calls and clone size were taken over from that table, and D and trimming were inferred from the DNA. Among some 390,000 clones, roughly nine tenths were seen once, and the ten largest hold 1.1%. This entry belongs to a study of blood T cell repertoires in COVID-19. Study information: Some COVID-19 samples were acute and others convalescent; all came from the United States, Italy and Spain.

The material sequenced was PBMCs or T cells enriched from blood (not recorded which). This receptor was obtained from a man aged 25 to 40 who had recovered from COVID-19. V gene TRBV7-2 combines with J gene TRBJ2-7; 11 nucleotides match TRBD2. The CDR3 spells CASSLKGLADYEQYF. CDR3 DNA sequence: TGTGCCAGCAGCTTAAAGGGACTAGCGGACTACGAGCAGTACTTC.